This T cell receptor beta chain was profiled in a study of cytomegalovirus exposure and HLA in healthy donors. Study-wide findings and caveats: TCR beta chain V- and J-gene trimming was linked, in a later analysis, to a missense variant in DCLRE1C.

Primers for the PCR totalled 60 Vbeta and 13 Jbeta. The data were produced by immunoSEQ multiplex PCR, yet TCRdb's version contains in-frame clones alone and is incomplete. The table records over 100,000 clones, more than 70% of them present only once. V shed 0 bases and J shed 2 bases, with 6 bases lying between them. This CDR3 has 14 residues. Germline CDR1 is MNHEY and CDR2 is SMNVEV (reference sequence). Comments on this clone: Its antigen is not identified.

The sequence was collected from a man in his forties or fifties in good health and CMV-seropositive. This chain uses TRBV27 with TRBJ2-3; D uncertain. Specimen: PBMCs. CDR3 sequence (DNA): TGTGCCAGCAGTTTATCGAAAGCCACAGATACGCAGTATTTT. Protein product: CASSLSKATDTQYF.